Listed below are T cell receptor beta chains from one sample, sequenced in a study of T cell responses to AZD1222 COVID-19 vaccine. TCRdb's copy holds only in-frame clones and misses some; the assay was immunoSEQ multiplex PCR. The sample carries around 58,000 clones, more than 70% recorded once. Sequencing was performed on peripheral blood, taken 28 days after the second AZD1222 dose. These receptors were collected from an adult who received the AZD1222 COVID-19 vaccine. CDR3s include the opening cysteine and the closing phenylalanine or tryptophan. The D gene is left open where the match is weak. A row's size may be missing; if present it is once, few, many or a size class.

clone_size: once
d_call: -
j_call: TRBJ2-7
v_call: TRBV7-9
cdr3_nt: TGTGCCAGCAGCTTAGGGACCTACGAGCAGTACTTC
cdr3_aa: CASSLGTYEQYF

clone_size: -
d_call: -
j_call: TRBJ1-4
v_call: TRBV15
cdr3_nt: TGTGCCACCAGCAGAGATGACTGGACACCCGGTAGTGAAAAACTGTTTTTT
cdr3_aa: CATSRDDWTPGSEKLFF

clone_size: -
d_call: -
j_call: TRBJ2-3
v_call: TRBV7-8
cdr3_nt: TGTGCCAGCAGCTTAAATTCCGGGAGAACAGATACGCAGTATTTT
cdr3_aa: CASSLNSGRTDTQYF

clone_size: -
d_call: TRBD2
j_call: TRBJ2-7
v_call: TRBV7-9
cdr3_nt: TGTGCCAGCAGCCTTGGACTAGCGCGGGCCTACGAGCAGTACTTC
cdr3_aa: CASSLGLARAYEQYF

clone_size: -
d_call: TRBD2
j_call: TRBJ2-7
v_call: TRBV11-2
cdr3_nt: TGTGCCAGCAGCTTGTCTTCGGGGTCTAGCGGGAGGGCCGAGCAGTACTTC
cdr3_aa: CASSLSSGSSGRAEQYF

clone_size: -
d_call: -
j_call: TRBJ1-2
v_call: TRBV9
cdr3_nt: TGTGCCAGCAGCGTATATCCGGGTAACTATGGCTACACCTTC
cdr3_aa: CASSVYPGNYGYTF

clone_size: -
d_call: -
j_call: TRBJ2-5
v_call: TRBV2
cdr3_nt: TGTGCCAGCAGGGGTGAGACCCAGTACTTC
cdr3_aa: CASRGETQYF

clone_size: -
d_call: -
j_call: TRBJ1-2
v_call: TRBV29-1
cdr3_nt: TGCAGCGTTGATAGTCCCGGCCAAGGGGCAAGCTACACCTTC
cdr3_aa: CSVDSPGQGASYTF

clone_size: -
d_call: TRBD1
j_call: TRBJ1-5
v_call: TRBV5-6
cdr3_nt: TGTGCCAGCAGCTCGGGACAGAAAAATCAGCCCCAGCATTTT
cdr3_aa: CASSSGQKNQPQHF

clone_size: -
d_call: -
j_call: TRBJ1-4
v_call: TRBV7-2
cdr3_nt: TGTGCCAGCAGCTTGGGAGAGCGAGGACGTGAAAAACTGTTTTTT
cdr3_aa: CASSLGERGREKLFF

clone_size: -
d_call: -
j_call: TRBJ1-5
v_call: TRBV12-3/TRBV12-4
cdr3_nt: TGTGCCAGCAGTTTTGGGCGCAATCAGCCCCAGCATTTT
cdr3_aa: CASSFGRNQPQHF

clone_size: -
d_call: TRBD2
j_call: TRBJ2-2
v_call: TRBV5-1
cdr3_nt: TGCGCCAGCAGTACTAGCGGGAGACTAAACACCGGGGAGCTGTTTTTT
cdr3_aa: CASSTSGRLNTGELFF

clone_size: -
d_call: -
j_call: TRBJ1-3
v_call: TRBV9
cdr3_nt: TGTGCCAGCAGCGTCGGACCCCTGGGTAATAGGGAAAACACCATATATTTT
cdr3_aa: CASSVGPLGNRENTIYF

clone_size: -
d_call: TRBD2
j_call: TRBJ2-1
v_call: TRBV11-2
cdr3_nt: TGTGCCAGCAGCCCAGTGCGGGGGAGGACCCCGAGGAATGAGCAGTTCTTC
cdr3_aa: CASSPVRGRTPRNEQFF

clone_size: -
d_call: -
j_call: TRBJ2-7
v_call: TRBV4-2
cdr3_nt: TGTGCCAGCAGCCAAGCGGCCGGGGACGAGCAGTACTTC
cdr3_aa: CASSQAAGDEQYF

clone_size: -
d_call: TRBD2
j_call: TRBJ2-3
v_call: TRBV7-9
cdr3_nt: TGTGCCAGCAGCTTACCCCCGGGAGCGGGACTTACGACAGATACGCAGTATTTT
cdr3_aa: CASSLPPGAGLTTDTQYF

clone_size: -
d_call: TRBD1
j_call: TRBJ1-5
v_call: TRBV10-3
cdr3_nt: TGTGCCATACAGGACAGGGATAGCAATCAGCCCCAGCATTTT
cdr3_aa: CAIQDRDSNQPQHF

clone_size: -
d_call: -
j_call: TRBJ2-3
v_call: TRBV19
cdr3_nt: TGTGCCAGTAGTATAGAGACAGATACGCAGTATTTT
cdr3_aa: CASSIETDTQYF

clone_size: -
d_call: TRBD2
j_call: TRBJ2-3
v_call: TRBV5-4
cdr3_nt: TGTGCCAGCAGCTGGGGACTAGCGGGAGCCGTGGGAGATACGCAGTATTTT
cdr3_aa: CASSWGLAGAVGDTQYF

clone_size: -
d_call: -
j_call: TRBJ1-4
v_call: TRBV19
cdr3_nt: TGTGCCAGTAGTTCGGCTGTTCGTGAAAAACTGTTTTTT
cdr3_aa: CASSSAVREKLFF

clone_size: -
d_call: TRBD2
j_call: TRBJ2-1
v_call: TRBV6-5
cdr3_nt: TGTGCCAGCAGTTACTCGGGGACTAGTGCCAATGAGCAGTTCTTC
cdr3_aa: CASSYSGTSANEQFF

clone_size: -
d_call: -
j_call: TRBJ2-3
v_call: TRBV19
cdr3_nt: TGTGCCAGTAGCCGATCAGGCCGGGCTAGTTCAGCAGATACGCAGTATTTT
cdr3_aa: CASSRSGRASSADTQYF

clone_size: -
d_call: TRBD2
j_call: TRBJ2-1
v_call: TRBV5-1
cdr3_nt: TGCGCCAGCAGCTCCCCTACTAGCGGAGTATTCTTC
cdr3_aa: CASSSPTSGVFF

clone_size: -
d_call: TRBD1
j_call: TRBJ2-7
v_call: TRBV19
cdr3_nt: TGTGCCAGTAGTATAGATGGGACAGTCTACGAGCAGTACTTC
cdr3_aa: CASSIDGTVYEQYF

clone_size: -
d_call: -
j_call: TRBJ2-5
v_call: TRBV7-8
cdr3_nt: TGTGCCAGCAGCTTCATACCAGGGGCTCAAGAGACCCAGTACTTC
cdr3_aa: CASSFIPGAQETQYF

clone_size: -
d_call: TRBD1
j_call: TRBJ1-3
v_call: TRBV7-2
cdr3_nt: TGTGCCAGCAGCTTTTACAGGGGTGACACCATATATTTT
cdr3_aa: CASSFYRGDTIYF

clone_size: -
d_call: -
j_call: TRBJ1-2
v_call: TRBV6-2/TRBV6-3
cdr3_nt: TGTGCCAGCAGCCCGATGAGGGACCGCTCACTTGGCTACACCTTC
cdr3_aa: CASSPMRDRSLGYTF

clone_size: -
d_call: -
j_call: TRBJ2-7
v_call: TRBV19
cdr3_nt: TGTGCCAGTAGTCCGGACAGCTACGAGCAGTACTTC
cdr3_aa: CASSPDSYEQYF

clone_size: -
d_call: TRBD1
j_call: TRBJ2-7
v_call: TRBV25-1
cdr3_nt: TGTGCCACCCTCGGGACAGAGACCTACGAGCAGTACTTC
cdr3_aa: CATLGTETYEQYF

clone_size: -
d_call: -
j_call: TRBJ2-2
v_call: TRBV5-4
cdr3_nt: TGTGCCAGCAGCTTGGATATCCCCGGGGAGCTGTTTTTT
cdr3_aa: CASSLDIPGELFF

clone_size: -
d_call: -
j_call: TRBJ1-3
v_call: TRBV9
cdr3_nt: TGTGCCAGCAGCACCCGGGGAGTGGGCCTAGTGGGGTACCCTGGAAACACCATATATTTT
cdr3_aa: CASSTRGVGLVGYPGNTIYF

clone_size: -
d_call: -
j_call: TRBJ2-7
v_call: TRBV6-1
cdr3_nt: TGTGCCAGCAGTGAAGGGGACACCTACGAGCAGTACTTC
cdr3_aa: CASSEGDTYEQYF

clone_size: -
d_call: -
j_call: TRBJ1-3
v_call: TRBV5-1
cdr3_nt: TGCGCCAGCAGCTTGGATAGCGATCCGAGAGACACCATATATTTT
cdr3_aa: CASSLDSDPRDTIYF

clone_size: -
d_call: -
j_call: TRBJ1-3
v_call: TRBV9
cdr3_nt: TGTGCCAGCCGCCCCCAGGGAGGTGGAAACACCATATATTTT
cdr3_aa: CASRPQGGGNTIYF

clone_size: -
d_call: TRBD1
j_call: TRBJ2-7
v_call: TRBV18
cdr3_nt: TGTGCCAGCTCCTCAAACAGGGACAGCGAGCAGTACTTC
cdr3_aa: CASSSNRDSEQYF

clone_size: -
d_call: TRBD2
j_call: TRBJ2-2
v_call: TRBV25-1
cdr3_nt: TGTGCCAGCAGTGTACTAGCGGGAGGCTCCGGGGAGCTGTTTTTT
cdr3_aa: CASSVLAGGSGELFF

clone_size: -
d_call: -
j_call: TRBJ1-1
v_call: TRBV25-1
cdr3_nt: TGTGCCAGCAGTTTCCCTAACACTGAAGCTTTCTTT
cdr3_aa: CASSFPNTEAFF

clone_size: -
d_call: TRBD2
j_call: TRBJ2-1
v_call: TRBV4-1
cdr3_nt: TGCGCCAGCAGCGCCCCCGGGACTAGCGTTGACAATGAGCAGTTCTTC
cdr3_aa: CASSAPGTSVDNEQFF

clone_size: -
d_call: -
j_call: TRBJ2-3
v_call: TRBV4-2
cdr3_nt: TGTGCCAGCAGCCCAAGACAGCCAGATACGCAGTATTTT
cdr3_aa: CASSPRQPDTQYF

clone_size: -
d_call: -
j_call: TRBJ1-2
v_call: TRBV12-3/TRBV12-4
cdr3_nt: TGTGCCAGCAGTTTAGGCAGGACACGGACCTTC
cdr3_aa: CASSLGRTRTF

clone_size: -
d_call: TRBD1
j_call: TRBJ1-5
v_call: TRBV4-1
cdr3_nt: TGCGCCAGCAGGATTTACAGGGGATATGACAATAGCAATCAGCCCCAGCATTTT
cdr3_aa: CASRIYRGYDNSNQPQHF

clone_size: -
d_call: TRBD2
j_call: TRBJ2-7
v_call: TRBV9
cdr3_nt: TGTGCCAGCAGCGTAGATGGCGGGAGGAAGGGCTACGAGCAGTACTTC
cdr3_aa: CASSVDGGRKGYEQYF

clone_size: -
d_call: TRBD1
j_call: TRBJ1-5
v_call: TRBV2
cdr3_nt: TGTGCCAGCAGTTTAACCGGGACAGGGGAGCAGCCCCAGCATTTT
cdr3_aa: CASSLTGTGEQPQHF

clone_size: -
d_call: TRBD2
j_call: TRBJ2-5
v_call: TRBV5-6
cdr3_nt: TGTGCCAGCAGCTTGGGCGGGAGAGGGGAGACCCAGTACTTC
cdr3_aa: CASSLGGRGETQYF

clone_size: -
d_call: TRBD1
j_call: TRBJ1-4
v_call: TRBV29-1
cdr3_nt: TGCAGCGCAAAGACAGGGGAGGGGAGCGAAAAACTGTTTTTT
cdr3_aa: CSAKTGEGSEKLFF

clone_size: -
d_call: TRBD1
j_call: TRBJ1-3
v_call: TRBV28
cdr3_nt: TGTGCCAGCAGCCCTCCGGGACAGGGAAACTCTGGAAACACCATATATTTT
cdr3_aa: CASSPPGQGNSGNTIYF

clone_size: once
d_call: -
j_call: TRBJ2-7
v_call: TRBV21-1
cdr3_nt: TGTGCCATCAAGAGAGGCGGGAAGTGTATCTACGAGCAGTACTTC
cdr3_aa: CAIKRGGKCIYEQYF

clone_size: -
d_call: -
j_call: TRBJ2-5
v_call: TRBV11-2
cdr3_nt: TGTGCCAGCAGCCGTGGGTGGGGGGAGACCCAGTACTTC
cdr3_aa: CASSRGWGETQYF

clone_size: -
d_call: TRBD1
j_call: TRBJ2-7
v_call: TRBV5-1
cdr3_nt: TGCGCCAGCAGCTTGGATAGGGACAGGAGAGTCTACGAGCAGTACTTC
cdr3_aa: CASSLDRDRRVYEQYF